The source of this TCR beta chain is a study of CD8+ T cells in alopecia areata (dated by TCRdb to 2016 to 2018). In the study overall: Skin from C3H/HeJ donors aged about 6-13 months with spontaneous alopecia was grafted onto female C3H/HeJ recipients aged roughly 6-11 weeks. immunoSEQ multiplex PCR using 35 Vbeta forward primers and 13 Jbeta reverse primers was used to amplify TCRbeta CDR3 regions. Scalp clonality was compared across normal scalp (n=4), patchy alopecia areata scalp (n=8), and alopecia totalis/universalis scalp (n=8). In humans, TCRbeta sequencing was performed on scalp tissue and on sorted CD4+ and CD8+ peripheral blood T cells from healthy controls and from patients with patchy or totalis/universalis alopecia areata. The RNA source kit depended on sample type: the PAXgene miRNA kit for fixed scalp, the miRNeasy kit for PBMCs, and the RNeasy kit for mouse skin. High-throughput TCRbeta sequencing was used to examine T cell clonal expansion in alopecia areata in both the C3H/HeJ mouse model and human patients.

Pooled mouse cutaneous lymph node cells were stained for CD4, CD8alpha, NKG2D, NKG2ACE and other markers, then sorted on a BD Influx. The CDR3 spans 16 residues, from the cysteine through the phenylalanine. Only the CDR3 bases that were read are kept: 36 of them, in frame from base 1. CDR1 and CDR2 were assigned from the germline V gene as MNHDT and YYDKIL. Relative to germline, V is 3 bases shorter and J is 0 bases shorter, with 13 bases between their ends. This clone was seen at least ten times. Its target antigen remains unknown. Note that gene names and germline sequences for this receptor are mouse ones. The CDR3 end is not reached by the read, which stops 4 residues before it; the germline J gene fills it in. Receptor amplification or capture employed the immunoSEQ multiplex PCR assay. RNA was extracted from all samples and reverse transcribed into cDNA as template for TCR sequencing. SuperScript III was used to make first-strand cDNA, primed with a 2:1 mix of oligo-dT and random hexamers. Amplification bias was assessed with a synthetic immune receptor repertoire, and residual bias was removed computationally. Sequencing of the libraries was done on Illumina HiSeq with 60 bp reads that cover the CDR3, reading from J toward V. The source study handled its data this way. Raw reads were preprocessed for error removal, and CDR3 was defined according to IMGT conventions as running from the conserved cysteine to phenylalanine. Clonality was computed by normalizing Shannon entropy by log2 of the number of productive unique TCRs and subtracting the result from 1. CD4 or CD8 identity of scalp clones was inferred by cross-referencing scalp TCRbeta sequences with sorted blood CD4 and CD8 repertoires. The clones in this table, taken by TCRdb from immuneACCESS, are in-frame only. Not every clone is retained; where verified, under half of the shortfall comes from an unresolved V gene, and the cause of the rest is unknown. V and J calls and clone size come straight from that table; D and trimming were deduced from the DNA. The sample has 9,800 or so clones on record, with no singletons. The ten largest clones take up approximately 18% of the sample.

Broader findings and caveats from the paper: TCR sequences shared between patients were less clear than in mice, possibly partly because of HLA diversity in the patient population. Resident alphabeta T cells in normal human skin are also sequenced, complicating scalp TCR repertoire analysis, unlike mouse skin dominated by gammadelta T cells. Compared with normal scalp, lesional scalp had higher clonality and more expanded CD8+ clones, particularly in alopecia totalis/universalis, a pattern that suggests antigenic drive.

Sequenced material: CD8+ T cells sorted from a lymph node. This receptor was taken from a C3H/HeJ mouse with alopecia areata. Members of this strain share the MHC haplotype H2-k. The sequence links TRBV17 to TRBJ2-5, with TRBD2 perhaps the D gene, on 6 matching bases. Here the CDR3 is given as CASSRSGGSNQDTQYF. The sequenced part of the CDR3 DNA is TGTGCTAGCAGTAGGAGCGGGGGGTCAAACCAAGAC.